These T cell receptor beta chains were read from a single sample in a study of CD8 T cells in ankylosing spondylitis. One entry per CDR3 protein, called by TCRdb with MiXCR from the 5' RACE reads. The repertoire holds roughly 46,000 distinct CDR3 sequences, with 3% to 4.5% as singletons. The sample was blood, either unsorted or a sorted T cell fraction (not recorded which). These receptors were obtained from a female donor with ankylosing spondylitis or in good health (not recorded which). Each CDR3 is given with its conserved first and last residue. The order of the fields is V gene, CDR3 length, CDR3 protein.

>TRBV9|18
CASSVDLWVAGEYNEQFF
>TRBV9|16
CASSGRGTRGRNEQFF
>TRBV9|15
CASSVGGGGGNEQFF
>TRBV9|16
CASSSGGKDSGNTIYF
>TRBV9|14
CASSVGQELNIQYF
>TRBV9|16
CASSPRSGLDQETQYF
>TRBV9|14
CASSVSWVGETQYF
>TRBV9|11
CASSLPNEQFF
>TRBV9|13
CASSVEFGETQYF
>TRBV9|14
CASSVDSPGDTQYF
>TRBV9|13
CASSEGGPRRYTF
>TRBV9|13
CASSPWGKETQYF
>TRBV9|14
CASSVVDSSYEQYF
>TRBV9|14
CASSVGGTGAEAFF
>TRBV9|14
CASSVDPLGDIQYF
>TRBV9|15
CASSDRDRGNSPLHF
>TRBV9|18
CASSVGTSGVMNTGELFF
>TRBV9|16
CASSANRDRGPYEQYF
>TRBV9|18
CASSPREGGGDFTDTQYF
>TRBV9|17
CASSPGPVHPGEEKLFF
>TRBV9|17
CASNRGVSGGSTDTQYF
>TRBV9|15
CASSAVEWAGNTIYF
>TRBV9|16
CASSGPLGLSTDTQYF
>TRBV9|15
CASSVGQGASYEQYF
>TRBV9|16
CASSPRLAGPSYEQYF
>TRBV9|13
CASSVGEQKTQYF
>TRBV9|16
CASSAQGGGAPYEQYF
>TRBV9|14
CASSVEGQTYGYTF
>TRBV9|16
CASGHAAGDFTDTQYF
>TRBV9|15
CASSVVDGITDTQYF
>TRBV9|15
CASSVDNGGIYEQYF
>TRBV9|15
CASSAESGSTDTQYF
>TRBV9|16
CASSPDPDRVNTEAFF
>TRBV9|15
CASRRSTGGGYGYTF
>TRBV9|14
CASSVGDRVVGYTF
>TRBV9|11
CASSGTGELFF
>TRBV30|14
CAWGGQGVGQPQHF
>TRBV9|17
CASSVGGGANSGETQYF
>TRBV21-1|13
CASTPSAQETQYF
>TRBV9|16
CASSPRSAGGPYEQYF
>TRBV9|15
CASSVDGTAVEKLFF
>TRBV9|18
CASSVQPQSPGLPYEQYF
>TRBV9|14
CASSVATGTDTQYF
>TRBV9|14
CASSGGLATGELFF
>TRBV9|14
CASSPRTGFHEQFF
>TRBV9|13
CASSVAQGWEQFF
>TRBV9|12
CASSVAFNEQFF
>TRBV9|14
CASSVGSGPTEAFF
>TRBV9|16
CASSVTPGTGNTEAFF
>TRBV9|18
CASSISLGGQGAGETQYF
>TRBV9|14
CASSVDQLRNEQFF
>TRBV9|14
CASSRDEGSYEQYF